These 32 T cell receptor beta chains originate from one sample sequenced in a study of shared clonotypes between healthy human individuals. Here immunoSEQ multiplex PCR was the method, and the copy in TCRdb shows in-frame clones only, minus some. Of millions of clones in the sample, 95% were seen once. Sequenced material: naive CD4+ T cells sorted from blood. This sample's subset: CD45RA+ positively selected. These receptors all stem from a man aged 18 to 30 in good health.

The chain uses TRBV5-4 and TRBJ2-7; D call uncertain. The CDR3 length is 14 residues. Per germline, CDR1 SGHNT and CDR2 YYREEE (reference sequence). V shed 1 base and J shed 7 bases, with 15 bases lying between them. The CDR3 region has the DNA TGTGCCAGCAGCTTGAATCCGCTGCTTTTAGAGCAGTACTTC. The encoded protein is CASSLNPLLLEQYF.

V gene TRBV5-4 combines with J gene TRBJ2-1; 13 bases match TRBD2. The CDR3 totals 16 residues. Trimming removed 4 bases from V and 7 bases from J; junction bases left unmatched: 8. Looked up from germline, CDR1 is SGHNT and CDR2 is YYREEE (reference sequence). CDR3 amino acids: CASSDGLAGVGNEQFF. In nucleotides, the CDR3 is TGTGCCAGCAGCGACGGACTAGCGGGAGTAGGGAATGAGCAGTTCTTC.

This chain uses TRBV10-3 with TRBJ2-5; no firm D call. There are 13 residues in the CDR3. Trimming took 0 bases from V and 4 from J, leaving 6 bases between them. Germline V gives CDR1 ENHRY, CDR2 SYGVKD. The CDR3 reads CAISESFGETQYF. The CDR3 DNA reads as TGTGCCATCAGTGAGTCATTCGGAGAGACCCAGTACTTC.

J is TRBJ1-1 and V is TRBV7-2; D unclear. Germline V gene lookup returns CDR1 SGHTA and CDR2 FQGNSA. CDR3 length equals 15 residues. V gave up 5 bases and J gave up 3 bases, with 16 bases separating them. CDR3 in DNA: TGTGCCAGCAGCCTCCGTTTTTCCTTGGACACTGAAGCTTTCTTT. It encodes CASSLRFSLDTEAFF.

The genes are TRBV19 and TRBJ1-5; a weak D match, TRBD1 (5 bases). Germline V gene data show CDR1 as LNHDA and CDR2 as SQIVND (reference sequence). The ends were cut back, 5 bases at V and 7 bases at J, with 12 bases in the middle. The CDR3 runs to 13 residues. In DNA, the CDR3 is TGTGCCAGTAGTTCAAGGGGATACCAGCCCCAGCATTTT. Its protein is CASSSRGYQPQHF.

The rearrangement joins TRBV6-5 to TRBJ2-6; D remains unclear. V lost 2 bases and J lost 6, with 5 bases in between. The germline gives CDR1 MNHEY, CDR2 SVGAGI. CDR3 length equals 13 residues. The CDR3: CASSYRPANVLTF. CDR3 sequence (DNA): TGTGCCAGCAGTTACCGGCCGGCCAACGTCCTGACTTTC.

This clone came up once. The CDR3 spells CASSLEVQGSNSPLHF. Written as DNA, the CDR3 is TGTGCCAGCAGCTTAGAGGTTCAGGGGAGCAATTCACCCCTCCACTTT. This chain connects TRBV7-2 to TRBJ1-6, with D perhaps matching TRBD1 (6 bases). CDR3 length: 16 amino acids. With 1 base removed from V and 7 bases from J, the gap between germline ends came to 14 bases. Germline CDR1 reads SGHTA; CDR2 reads FQGNSA.

J is TRBJ2-5 and V is TRBV30, with 13 bases that match TRBD2. CDR1 and CDR2 (germline): GTSNPN, SVGIG (reference sequence). The CDR3 loop spans 16 amino acids. With 4 bases clipped from V and 2 bases from J, the junction kept 7 bases outside the gene matches. CDR3: CAWMGGTSGKQETQYF. The CDR3, as DNA: TGTGCCTGGATGGGGGGGACTAGCGGGAAGCAAGAGACCCAGTACTTC.

The V and J genes are TRBV10-3 and TRBJ2-7; D possibly corresponds to TRBD1 (5 bases). V was trimmed by 10 bases and J by 2 bases, leaving 27 bases between them. CDR3 length: 17 residues. The germline CDR1 and CDR2 sequences are ENHRY and SYGVKD. The CDR3 sequence is CASSPAYVGLGAYEQYF. For the CDR3, the DNA is TGTGCCAGCTCACCAGCTTACGTAGGGTTAGGGGCCTACGAGCAGTACTTC.

The chain joins TRBV5-1 to TRBJ1-6; D is ambiguous. CDR1 is SGHRS and CDR2 is YFSETQ in the germline V gene. V gave up 2 bases and J gave up 9 bases, with 15 bases separating them. The CDR3 totals 15 residues. This chain's CDR3 is CASSFGEGVSSPLHF. The DNA for the CDR3 is TGCGCCAGCAGCTTCGGGGAAGGAGTAAGTTCACCCCTCCACTTT.

The chain couples TRBV5-1 to TRBJ2-1; D gene uncertain. Germline V gives CDR1 SGHRS, CDR2 YFSETQ. The ends were cut back, 1 base at V and 3 bases at J, with 11 bases in the middle. The CDR3 sequence is 15 residues long. The CDR3 spells CASSLSRANYNEQFF. DNA for the CDR3: TGCGCCAGCAGCTTGTCCCGGGCCAACTACAATGAGCAGTTCTTC. The variable domain in full, with the rest retrieved from reference TRBV5-1 and TRBJ2-1, is KAGVTQTPRYLIKTRGQQVTLSCSPISGHRSVSWYQQTPGQGLQFLFEYFSETQRNKGNFPGRFSGRQFSNSRSEMNVSTLELGDSALYLCASSLSRANYNEQFFGPGTRLTVL.

The chain carries TRBV27 and TRBJ2-2; D possibly corresponds to TRBD1 (6 bases). The CDR3 runs 14 residues. CDR1 MNHEY and CDR2 SMNVEV come from the germline V gene (reference sequence). V was clipped by 4 bases and J by 7 bases, with 13 bases between them. This CDR3 is CASSSRRGGGELFF. Written as DNA, the CDR3 is TGTGCCAGCAGTTCCCGCAGGGGTGGCGGGGAGCTGTTTTTT.

The J gene is TRBJ2-7, the V gene TRBV6-1, with 8 bases identical to TRBD2. V shed 6 bases, J shed 4 bases, and the junction held 11 bases outside the gene matches. Germline V gene lookup returns CDR1 MNHNS and CDR2 SASEGT. CDR3 length: 15 residues. CDR3 sequence (DNA): TGTGCCAGCAGGAGAGCGGGAGATGGTTATTACGAGCAGTACTTC. Protein: CASRRAGDGYYEQYF.

The gene calls are TRBV2 and TRBJ2-7, with 8 bases aligning to TRBD1. The trim removed 8 bases at V and 3 bases at J, leaving 6 bases unmatched. The CDR3 covers 13 residues. The germline CDR1 and CDR2 sequences are SNHLY and FYNNEI. The CDR3: CASRTGIFYEQYF. The CDR3 nucleotides read TGTGCCAGCCGGACAGGGATTTTCTACGAGCAGTACTTC.

This chain uses TRBV10-2 with TRBJ2-7, with 10 bases aligning to TRBD1. Trimming removed 4 bases from V and 5 bases from J; junction bases left unmatched: 2. The CDR3 spans 13 residues. CDR1 and CDR2 (germline): WSHSY, SAAADI. The CDR3 loop reads CASSGQGAHEQYF. Written as DNA, the CDR3 is TGCGCCAGCAGTGGACAGGGGGCCCACGAGCAGTACTTC.

CDR3 region: CASSLAAGRGNEKLFF. DNA of the CDR3: TGCGCCAGCAGCTTGGCCGCGGGACGAGGGAATGAAAAACTGTTTTTT. The V call is TRBV5-1, the J call TRBJ1-4; TRBD1 might be the D (5 bases). CDR3 length equals 16 residues. V was clipped by 0 bases and J by 5 bases, with 14 bases between them. Germline assignment: CDR1 SGHRS and CDR2 YFSETQ.

This chain joins TRBV10-3 and TRBJ2-7, with 10 nucleotides matching TRBD1. Germline CDR1 reads ENHRY; CDR2 reads SYGVKD. Unmatched junction bases numbered 10, after V lost 6 bases and J lost 5 bases. This CDR3 has 15 residues. In nucleotides, the CDR3 is TGTGCCATCAGGGGCGCCGGGACAGGGGTGCACGAGCAGTACTTC. This gives the protein CAIRGAGTGVHEQYF.

This clone occurred once. The chain joins TRBV9 to TRBJ2-5, with 10 nucleotides matching TRBD2. Germline V CDR1 and CDR2: SGDLS, YYNGEE. The CDR3 contains 18 residues. V lost 1 base and J lost 4; bases outside the gene matches: 13. The chain's CDR3 is CASSVRGSSSGGLETQYF. CDR3 bases: TGTGCCAGCAGCGTAAGAGGTAGTTCTAGCGGGGGTCTAGAGACCCAGTACTTC.

CDR3 sequence (DNA): TGCGCCAGCAGAGAACTAGCGGCGAGCTCCTACAATGAGCAGTTCTTC. It yields the protein CASRELAASSYNEQFF. The chain is built from TRBV5-1 and TRBJ2-1; 8 nucleotides align to TRBD2. V was pared by 5 bases and J by 0 bases, with 7 bases of the junction left unmatched. Germline V gene data show CDR1 as SGHRS and CDR2 as YFSETQ. The CDR3 length is 16 residues.

This clone appeared a single time. The V and J genes are TRBV5-1 and TRBJ1-6; D possibly corresponds to TRBD1 (6 bases). This CDR3 has 14 amino acids. Germline loops: CDR1 SGHRS, CDR2 YFSETQ. Trimming cost V 4 bases and J 8 bases, with 13 bases left between them. CDR3 in DNA: TGCGCCAGCAGCCGGCGACAGGACGATTCACCCCTCCACTTT. Its translation is CASSRRQDDSPLHF.

The chain recombines TRBV18 with TRBJ2-7; TRBD2 might be the D (5 bases). V was shortened by 3 bases and J by 3 bases, with 15 bases between the two germline ends. Germline values: CDR1 KGHSH, CDR2 LQKENI. The CDR3 totals 15 residues. The CDR3 DNA sequence: TGTGCCAGCTCACCTGCTAGCAGTGAAAGCTACGAGCAGTACTTC. Residues: CASSPASSESYEQYF.

J is TRBJ1-2 and V is TRBV29-1, with D perhaps matching TRBD1 (5 bases). CDR1 and CDR2 (germline): SQVTM, ANQGSEA. Trimming cost V 0 bases and J 8 bases, with 16 bases left between them. This CDR3 comprises 14 residues. CDR3 in amino acids: CSVEEGRGRGGYTF. The CDR3 coding sequence is TGCAGCGTTGAAGAGGGTAGGGGTCGAGGCGGCTACACCTTC.

Worth noting for this clone: Other DNA sequences in this sample translate to the same CDR3. J is TRBJ2-2 and V is TRBV5-1; D perhaps matches TRBD1 (6 bases). Trimming left V 4 bases short and J 1 base short, with 11 bases between. Germline CDR1 reads SGHRS; CDR2 reads YFSETQ. The CDR3 covers 15 residues. The CDR3 DNA follows: TGCGCCAGCAGCCCACGAGGGGGGAACACCGGGGAGCTGTTTTTT. The encoded protein is CASSPRGGNTGELFF.

The rearrangement uses TRBV7-2 and TRBJ2-2; the D is unclear. The CDR3 extends over 15 amino acids. Germline-derived CDR1 and CDR2 are SGHTA and FQGNSA. V dropped 5 bases and J dropped 1 base, with 11 bases sitting between them. CDR3 region: CASSPGPQNTGELFF. The CDR3 bases are TGTGCCAGCAGCCCCGGGCCCCAGAACACCGGGGAGCTGTTTTTT.

V usage is TRBV7-2 and J usage is TRBJ1-5; 11 bases agree with TRBD1. The CDR3 runs 14 residues. Trimming took 7 bases from V and 6 from J; bases not matched to a gene: 5. CDR1 SGHTA and CDR2 FQGNSA come from the germline V gene. DNA of the CDR3: TGTGCCAGCACGCCGGGACAGGGGGGTCAGCCCCAGCATTTT. Translating gives CASTPGQGGQPQHF.

The rearrangement links TRBV11-3 to TRBJ2-3; 10 bases fit TRBD2. Trimming at V came to 6 bases and at J to 3 bases, leaving 3 bases not matched to a gene. Germline V lookup: CDR1 SGHNT, CDR2 YENEEA. This CDR3 contains 14 residues. This CDR3 reads CASRVAGGTDTQYF. CDR3 nucleotide sequence: TGTGCCAGCAGGGTAGCGGGAGGAACAGATACGCAGTATTTT. Combining the CDR3 with reference TRBV11-3 and TRBJ2-3 gives the whole variable domain EAGVVQSPRYKIIEKKQPVAFWCNPISGHNTLYWYLQNLGQGPELLIRYENEEAVDDSQLPKDRFSAERLKGVDSTLKIQPAELGDSAVYLCASRVAGGTDTQYFGPGTRLTVL.

CDR3 region: CASSQQGAPDTQYF. The CDR3 nucleotides are TGTGCCAGCAGCCAACAGGGGGCCCCAGATACGCAGTATTTT. This rearrangement joins TRBV7-2 to TRBJ2-3, with 9 positions matching TRBD1. CDR1 and CDR2 from the germline V gene are SGHTA and FQGNSA. The V segment lost 5 bases and the J segment 4 bases; nucleotides outside the gene matches: 4. The CDR3 is 14 residues long. Full variable domain (missing parts from reference TRBV7-2 and TRBJ2-3): GAGVSQSPSNKVTEKGKDVELRCDPISGHTALYWYRQSLGQGLEFLIYFQGNSAPDKSGLPSDRFSAERTGGSVSTLTIQRTQQEDSAVYLCASSQQGAPDTQYFGPGTRLTVL.

CDR3 protein: CASRHGTGDNSPLHF. In DNA form, the CDR3 reads TGCGCCAGCAGACATGGGACAGGGGATAATTCACCCCTCCACTTT. The chain combines TRBV5-1 with TRBJ1-6, with 10 bases matching TRBD1. The CDR3 consists of 15 residues. CDR1 SGHRS and CDR2 YFSETQ come from the germline V gene. After removal of 5 bases from V and 5 bases from J, the junction contained 4 bases not matched to a gene.

The chain carries TRBV7-2 and TRBJ2-7; D tentatively reads TRBD1 or TRBD2 (5 bases each). V lost 5 bases and J 2 bases, leaving 19 bases between the germline ends. This CDR3 is 16 amino acids long. The V gene's germline CDR1 is SGHTA and CDR2 FQGNSA. The CDR3 region has the DNA TGTGCCAGCAGCCGACAAACCGGGACGGGTACCTACGAGCAGTACTTC. Translated: CASSRQTGTGTYEQYF.

The genes are TRBV7-2 and TRBJ1-1; TRBD1 agrees at 8 bases. Trimming cost V 6 bases and J 5 bases; bases outside gene matches: 17. Germline CDR1 reads SGHTA; CDR2 reads FQGNSA. This CDR3 region has 17 residues. The CDR3 protein is CASSLRAGGASRTEAFF. The CDR3 region has the DNA TGTGCCAGCAGTCTACGGGCAGGGGGCGCCTCAAGGACTGAAGCTTTCTTT.

The chain recombines TRBV9 with TRBJ1-2, with 9 bases aligning to TRBD1. Trimming cost V 0 bases and J 6 bases; bases outside gene matches: 3. Germline lookup yields CDR1 SGDLS and CDR2 YYNGEE. This CDR3 spans 14 amino acids. This chain's CDR3 is CASSVGRQGDGYTF. The CDR3 DNA reads TGTGCCAGCAGCGTAGGAAGACAGGGGGATGGCTACACCTTC.

V and J are TRBV7-9 and TRBJ1-1; D not resolved. CDR1 and CDR2 (germline): SEHNR, FQNEAQ (reference sequence). The CDR3 covers 14 residues. V shed 1 base and J shed 1 base, with 7 bases lying between them. DNA of the CDR3: TGTGCCAGCAGCTTAGATAGTCAGAACACTGAAGCTTTCTTT. Protein sequence: CASSLDSQNTEAFF. Variable domain in full (rest from reference TRBV7-9 and TRBJ1-1): DTGVSQNPRHKITKRGQNVTFRCDPISEHNRLYWYRQTLGQGPEFLTYFQNEAQLEKSRLLSDRFSAERPKGSFSTLEIQRTEQGDSAMYLCASSLDSQNTEAFFGQGTRLTVV.